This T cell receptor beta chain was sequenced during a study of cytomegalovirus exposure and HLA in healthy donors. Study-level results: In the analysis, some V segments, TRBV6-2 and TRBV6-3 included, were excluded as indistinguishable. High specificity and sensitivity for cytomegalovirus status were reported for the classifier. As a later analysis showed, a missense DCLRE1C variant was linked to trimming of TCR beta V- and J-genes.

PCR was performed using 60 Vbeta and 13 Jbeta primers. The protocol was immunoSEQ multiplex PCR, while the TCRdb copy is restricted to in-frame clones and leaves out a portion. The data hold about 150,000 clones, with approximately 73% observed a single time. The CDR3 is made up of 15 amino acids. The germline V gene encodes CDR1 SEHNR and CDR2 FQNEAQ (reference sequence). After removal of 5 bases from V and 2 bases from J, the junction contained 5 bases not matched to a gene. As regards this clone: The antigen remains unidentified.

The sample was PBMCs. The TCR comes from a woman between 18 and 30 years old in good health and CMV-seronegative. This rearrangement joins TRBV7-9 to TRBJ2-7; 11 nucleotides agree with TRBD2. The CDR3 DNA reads TGTGCCAGCAGCGGTACTAGCGGGGGACCCTACGAGCAGTACTTC. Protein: CASSGTSGGPYEQYF.